The next 25 T cell receptor beta chains were all read from a single sample in a study of T cells in localized non-small cell lung cancer. Measured with immunoSEQ multiplex PCR; TCRdb has only the in-frame clones, and not every one. The sample holds roughly 34,000 clones, 70% to 90% seen once. Sequenced here: peripheral blood, sampled before any cancer treatment. These receptors were taken from a male donor older than 55 with stage III lung adenocarcinoma.

The chain couples TRBV25-1 to TRBJ1-5, with a tentative D call TRBD1 (6 bases). Trimming shortened V by 6 bases and J by 5 bases, and 14 bases separated the two germline ends. This CDR3 spans 14 amino acids. CDR1 is MGHDK and CDR2 is SYGVNS in the germline V gene. The chain's CDR3 is CASRETGWDQPQHF. The CDR3 nucleotides are TGTGCCAGCAGGGAAACAGGGTGGGATCAGCCCCAGCATTTT.

This sequence joins TRBV19 and TRBJ2-3, with 15 nucleotides matching TRBD2. Germline values: CDR1 LNHDA, CDR2 SQIVND (reference sequence). This CDR3 comprises 16 residues. The ends lost 5 bases at V and 7 bases at J; junction bases unmatched: 7. CDR3 coding DNA: TGTGCCAGTAGTCTGGGACTAGCGGGGGGTGTGAATACGCAGTATTTT. The encoded protein is CASSLGLAGGVNTQYF.

V is TRBV5-5 and J is TRBJ2-3, with 11 bases matching TRBD2. Germline CDR1 is SGHKS and CDR2 is YYEKEE (reference sequence). The J segment lost 3 bases and the V segment lost 0 bases, leaving 6 bases of the junction unmatched. The CDR3 spans 17 residues. For the CDR3, the DNA is TGTGCCAGCAGCTTGGGGGTTCGGACTAGCGGGACAGATACGCAGTATTTT. Encoded protein: CASSLGVRTSGTDTQYF. Looking up the rest from reference TRBV5-5 and TRBJ2-3 gives the full variable domain: DAGVTQSPTHLIKTRGQQVTLRCSPISGHKSVSWYQQVLGQGPQFIFQYYEKEERGRGNFPDRFSARQFPNYSSELNVNALLLGDSALYLCASSLGVRTSGTDTQYFGPGTRLTVL.

The chain carries TRBV6-6 and TRBJ1-5; maybe TRBD1 (6 bases). CDR1 is MNHNY and CDR2 is SVGAGI in the germline V gene (reference sequence). The CDR3 is made up of 14 amino acids. The V and J ends lost 5 bases and 9 bases respectively, with 17 bases between them. The CDR3 protein is CASSDGQSWVPQHF. In nucleotides, the CDR3 is TGTGCCAGCAGTGACGGACAGTCGTGGGTGCCCCAGCATTTT.

The chain joins TRBV5-1 to TRBJ1-4, with D perhaps matching TRBD1 (6 bases). The V end was cut by 0 bases, the J end by 7 bases, with 10 bases between. Germline V CDR1 and CDR2: SGHRS, YFSETQ. There are 14 residues in the CDR3. The CDR3 nucleotides are TGCGCCAGCAGCTTGGCCAGGGGAGGTGAAAAACTGTTTTTT. Residues: CASSLARGGEKLFF.

The table lists this clone with a few counts. The chain uses TRBV9 and TRBJ2-3; D gene ambiguous. Per germline, CDR1 SGDLS and CDR2 YYNGEE. V shed 0 bases and J shed 2 bases, with 10 bases lying between them. The CDR3 is 15 residues long. CDR3 sequence reads: CASSVGYGSTDTQYF. In DNA, the CDR3 is TGTGCCAGCAGCGTAGGGTACGGTTCCACAGATACGCAGTATTTT.

The chain employs TRBV5-6 and TRBJ2-2; D is uncertain. CDR1 and CDR2 from the germline V gene are SGHDT and YYEEEE. V was pared by 2 bases and J by 3 bases, with 8 bases between. The CDR3 sequence is 14 residues long. The CDR3: CASSLTRHTGELFF. The CDR3 coding sequence is TGTGCCAGCAGCTTAACGCGACACACCGGGGAGCTGTTTTTT. Full variable domain (remainder filled in from reference TRBV5-6 and TRBJ2-2): DAGVTQSPTHLIKTRGQQVTLRCSPKSGHDTVSWYQQALGQGPQFIFQYYEEEERQRGNFPDRFSGHQFPNYSSELNVNALLLGDSALYLCASSLTRHTGELFFGEGSRLTVL.

The chain recombines TRBV5-1 with TRBJ1-1, with D uncertain. Deletions cut 7 bases from V and 1 base from J, with 14 bases between. The CDR3 totals 14 residues. Germline V gene data show CDR1 as SGHRS and CDR2 as YFSETQ. CDR3 amino acids: CASFGPGTNTEAFF. The CDR3 nucleotides read TGCGCCAGCTTTGGCCCGGGTACGAACACTGAAGCTTTCTTT.

J is TRBJ1-4 and V is TRBV5-8; tentatively, D is TRBD1 (5 bases). The CDR3 runs 14 residues. Germline loops: CDR1 SGHTS, CDR2 YDEGEE. V lost 3 bases to trimming and J lost 8 bases, with 14 bases between them. The CDR3 sequence: CASSWKGPGEKLFF. The CDR3 DNA is TGTGCCAGCAGCTGGAAGGGACCGGGGGAAAAACTGTTTTTT.

This chain joins TRBV28 and TRBJ2-7; D call uncertain. Trimming cost V 5 bases and J 0 bases, with 14 bases left between them. The germline V gene has CDR1 MDHEN and CDR2 SYDVKM. The CDR3 loop spans 15 amino acids. In nucleotides, the CDR3 is TGTGCCAGCAGTAGCCCCCGAAGGAGCTCCTACGAGCAGTACTTC. Its translation is CASSSPRRSSYEQYF. Together with reference TRBV28 and TRBJ2-7, the CDR3 gives the full variable domain: DVKVTQSSRYLVKRTGEKVFLECVQDMDHENMFWYRQDPGLGLRLIYFSYDVKMKEKGDIPEGYSVSREKKERFSLILESASTNQTSMYLCASSSPRRSSYEQYFGPGTRLTVT.

CDR3 in amino acids: CASSMDGRRDEQFF. The CDR3 DNA is TGTGCCAGTAGTATGGACGGGAGACGCGATGAGCAGTTCTTC. The V and J genes are TRBV19 and TRBJ2-1, with D perhaps matching TRBD2 (6 bases). The V and J ends lost 3 bases and 8 bases respectively, with 14 bases between them. CDR3 length: 14 residues. In germline, CDR1 is LNHDA, CDR2 SQIVND (reference sequence). The full variable domain, its missing parts supplied by reference TRBV19 and TRBJ2-1, is DGGITQSPKYLFRKEGQNVTLSCEQNLNHDAMYWYRQDPGQGLRLIYYSQIVNDFQKGDIAEGYSVSREKKESFPLTVTSAQKNPTAFYLCASSMDGRRDEQFFGPGTRLTVL.

This clone showed up just once. J is TRBJ1-6 and V is TRBV27, with TRBD1 identical over 7 bases. The CDR3 contains 14 residues. Germline CDR1 reads MNHEY; CDR2 reads SMNVEV (reference sequence). The V gene end was trimmed by 7 bases and the J gene end by 9 bases; junction bases not matched to a gene: 9. CDR3 coding DNA: TGTGCCAGCACCGCCAGGGGGGTTATTTCACCCCTCCACTTT. Translating gives CASTARGVISPLHF.

This clone was observed a handful of times. The chain recombines TRBV11-2 with TRBJ2-1; 8 bases align to TRBD2. CDR1 and CDR2 from the germline V gene are SGHAT and FQNNGV. V gave up 5 bases and J gave up 6 bases; unmatched junction bases: 6. There are 14 residues in the CDR3. The CDR3 DNA reads as TGTGCCAGCAGCCTCTCGGGGGGGCCCAATGAGCAGTTCTTC. Its translation is CASSLSGGPNEQFF.

The V call is TRBV30, the J call TRBJ1-2; D gene ambiguous. The CDR3 extends over 13 amino acids. The V gene's germline CDR1 is GTSNPN and CDR2 SVGIG (reference sequence). V was pared by 1 base and J by 2 bases, with 8 bases between. The CDR3 reads CAWSGAPNYGYTF. CDR3 DNA: TGTGCCTGGAGTGGGGCACCGAACTATGGCTACACCTTC.

The chain has TRBV6-6 and TRBJ1-3; D unresolved. CDR1 is MNHNY, CDR2 SVGAGI, per germline (reference sequence). This CDR3 is built from 13 residues. V gave up 4 bases and J gave up 2 bases, with 6 bases separating them. DNA of the CDR3: TGTGCCAGCAGTTCGAGCCCTGGAAACACCATATATTTT. It is translated as CASSSSPGNTIYF.

The chain combines TRBV18 with TRBJ2-7, with D perhaps matching TRBD2 (6 bases). This CDR3 has 15 residues. Trimming removed 3 bases at V and 0 bases at J, with 12 bases between. Germline loops: CDR1 KGHSH, CDR2 LQKENI. The CDR3 DNA sequence: TGTGCCAGCTCACCTGGGCTAGCGAGCTCCTACGAGCAGTACTTC. Its translation is CASSPGLASSYEQYF.

The chain uses TRBV30 and TRBJ2-3, with D unclear. V lost 5 bases and J 4 bases, leaving 22 bases between the germline ends. Germline V gene data show CDR1 as GTSNPN and CDR2 as SVGIG (reference sequence). This CDR3 has 16 amino acids. CDR3: CAWAAGHLAVSDTQYF. CDR3 nucleotides: TGTGCCTGGGCTGCCGGCCACTTAGCAGTGTCAGATACGCAGTATTTT.

V gene TRBV28 combines with J gene TRBJ2-1, with no clear D. The germline V gene encodes CDR1 MDHEN and CDR2 SYDVKM. The CDR3 contains 11 residues. V shed 8 bases and J shed 4 bases, with 6 bases lying between them. The CDR3 DNA is TGTGCCAGCGGTCGATACAATGAGCAGTTCTTC. Amino acid sequence: CASGRYNEQFF. The whole variable domain, remainder taken from reference TRBV28 and TRBJ2-1, is DVKVTQSSRYLVKRTGEKVFLECVQDMDHENMFWYRQDPGLGLRLIYFSYDVKMKEKGDIPEGYSVSREKKERFSLILESASTNQTSMYLCASGRYNEQFFGPGTRLTVL.

This sequence joins TRBV28 and TRBJ1-1; 8 nucleotides line up with TRBD1. This CDR3 contains 17 residues. Looked up from germline, CDR1 is MDHEN and CDR2 is SYDVKM. J was trimmed by 1 base and V by 5 bases; bases with no gene match: 12. This chain's CDR3 is CASSPEDRAWENTEAFF. Written as DNA, the CDR3 is TGTGCCAGCAGTCCCGAGGACAGGGCTTGGGAGAACACTGAAGCTTTCTTT.

This clone was observed a handful of times. CDR3 amino acids: CASSQPTRGETQYF. The CDR3 bases are TGCGCCAGCAGCCAGCCGACTAGGGGGGAGACCCAGTACTTC. The chain uses TRBV4-1 and TRBJ2-5; either TRBD1 or TRBD2 may supply D (6 bases each). Germline values: CDR1 MGHRA, CDR2 YSYEKL. Trimming shortened V by 3 bases and J by 5 bases, and 13 bases separated the two germline ends. This CDR3 contains 14 residues.

This chain connects TRBV5-8 to TRBJ1-5; the D gene is possibly TRBD1 (5 bases). Trimming removed 4 bases from V and 5 bases from J, with 10 bases in between. Germline-derived CDR1 and CDR2 are SGHTS and YDEGEE. This CDR3 has 13 amino acids. CDR3 in amino acids: CASSAWGDQPQHF. Written as DNA, the CDR3 is TGTGCCAGCAGCGCTTGGGGGGATCAGCCCCAGCATTTT. The variable domain in full, completed from reference TRBV5-8 and TRBJ1-5, reads EAGVTQSPTHLIKTRGQQATLRCSPISGHTSVYWYQQALGLGLQFLLWYDEGEERNRGNFPPRFSGRQFPNYSSELNVNALELEDSALYLCASSAWGDQPQHFGDGTRLSIL.

The rearrangement joins TRBV6-4 to TRBJ2-1; 7 bases map to TRBD2. The CDR3 runs to 13 residues. In germline, CDR1 is MRHNA, CDR2 SNTAGT. J was trimmed by 7 bases and V by 4 bases; bases with no gene match: 4. In DNA form, the CDR3 reads TGTGCCAGCAGTGGGACTAGGTGGAATGAGCAGTTCTTC. As protein: CASSGTRWNEQFF.

This clone was seen a single time. This chain joins TRBV19 and TRBJ1-6, with TRBD1 as a possible D gene (5 bases). Trimming removed 8 bases at V and 7 bases at J, with 15 bases between. This CDR3 contains 14 residues. Germline V lookup: CDR1 LNHDA, CDR2 SQIVND (reference sequence). The CDR3 here is CASLSTGRNSPLHF. In DNA form, the CDR3 reads TGTGCCAGTTTGAGTACAGGAAGAAATTCACCCCTCCACTTT.

This clone was counted between two and nine times. The chain recombines TRBV19 with TRBJ1-5; no definite D call. This CDR3 region has 15 residues. V was pared by 5 bases and J by 7 bases, with 18 bases between. CDR1 and CDR2 from the germline V gene are LNHDA and SQIVND (reference sequence). CDR3 nucleotide sequence: TGTGCCAGTAGTGGAGGCCCCGGCGGAGTCCAGCCCCAGCATTTT. Translated: CASSGGPGGVQPQHF.

The gene calls are TRBV30 and TRBJ2-3, with a possible D match to TRBD2 (6 bases). V lost 3 bases, J lost 2 bases, and 15 bases lay in between. The CDR3 runs 15 residues. Germline V gives CDR1 GTSNPN, CDR2 SVGIG (reference sequence). CDR3 region: CAWSGGLSFTDTQYF. The DNA of the CDR3 is TGTGCCTGGAGCGGAGGGCTTTCCTTCACAGATACGCAGTATTTT.